These 32 T cell receptor beta chains came from one sample sequenced in a study of early T cells in non-severe SARS-CoV-2 infection. Each CDR3 protein is one row after TCRdb ran MiXCR on the 5' RACE reads. The sample includes approximately 23,000 distinct CDR3 sequences, 4% to 5% of them seen just once. The source material was whole blood. The receptors stem from an adult who was a healthcare worker with PCR-confirmed SARS-CoV-2 infection or an uninfected control (not recorded which).

The V gene is TRBV11-2, the J gene TRBJ2-2; D is perhaps TRBD2 (6 bases). The germline CDR1 and CDR2 sequences are SGHAT and FQNNGV. CDR3 length equals 14 residues. V lost 4 bases, J lost 8 bases, and 14 bases lay in between. Here the CDR3 reads CASSYGTYRGELFF. CDR3 DNA: TGTGCCAGCAGCTACGGGACTTATCGAGGGGAGCTGTTTTTT.

This clonotype was recorded many times. The V call is TRBV5-6, the J call TRBJ1-1; D is possibly TRBD1 (6 bases). The germline gives CDR1 SGHDT, CDR2 YYEEEE. This CDR3 is 13 amino acids long. V lost 4 bases to trimming and J lost 10 bases, with 17 bases between them. The CDR3 spells CASSPRGGLVAFF. The CDR3 DNA reads as TGTGCCAGCAGCCCCCGAGGGGGTCTTGTAGCTTTCTTT.

Only a few counts were recorded for this clonotype. The rearrangement links TRBV6-1 to TRBJ2-7; 7 nucleotides agree with TRBD1. Per germline, CDR1 MNHNS and CDR2 SASEGT. The trim removed 6 bases at V and 0 bases at J, leaving 5 bases unmatched. The CDR3 extends over 14 amino acids. DNA of the CDR3: TGTGCCAGCAGACGGGACAGTTCCTCCTACGAGCAGTACTTC. Encoded protein: CASRRDSSSYEQYF.

This clonotype was observed a handful of times. The chain carries TRBV11-2 and TRBJ2-7, with a weak D call TRBD1 (6 bases). The V and J ends lost 8 bases and 4 bases respectively, with 9 bases between them. Germline V gives CDR1 SGHAT, CDR2 FQNNGV. The CDR3 totals 11 residues. CDR3 sequence reads: CASSTGYEQYF. For the CDR3, the DNA is TGTGCCAGCTCTACAGGGTACGAGCAGTACTTC.

By proportion, this clonotype is medium-sized. The J gene is TRBJ2-1, the V gene TRBV18; 10 bases are a match to TRBD2. This CDR3 comprises 17 residues. In germline, CDR1 is KGHSH, CDR2 LQKENI. V trimming: 3 bases; J trimming: 5 bases; junction bases outside the gene matches: 10. CDR3 sequence reads: CASSPRSGGAVNNEQFF. CDR3 DNA: TGTGCCAGCTCACCCAGAAGCGGGGGGGCCGTTAACAATGAGCAGTTCTTC.

This clonotype was recorded at least ten times. The rearrangement uses TRBV7-2 and TRBJ1-5; D uncertain. From germline, CDR1 is SGHTA and CDR2 FQGNSA. V was shortened by 4 bases and J by 7 bases, with 11 bases between the two germline ends. CDR3 size: 13 residues. The chain's CDR3 is CASSSSPGQPQHF. The CDR3 DNA reads as TGTGCCAGCAGCTCAAGTCCTGGGCAGCCCCAGCATTTT. The variable domain in full, completed from reference TRBV7-2 and TRBJ1-5, reads GAGVSQSPSNKVTEKGKDVELRCDPISGHTALYWYRQSLGQGLEFLIYFQGNSAPDKSGLPSDRFSAERTGGSVSTLTIQRTQQEDSAVYLCASSSSPGQPQHFGDGTRLSIL.

This clonotype occurred many times. This rearrangement joins TRBV20-1 to TRBJ2-7, with D hard to call. The CDR3 has 12 residues. Between the trimmed V and J ends, which lost 5 bases and 7 bases, there was a span of 15 bases. Germline V gene lookup returns CDR1 DFQATT and CDR2 SNEGSKA (reference sequence). The CDR3 reads CSAPWLGREQYF. The CDR3 DNA is TGCAGTGCTCCTTGGCTCGGGCGGGAGCAGTACTTC.

At least ten counts were recorded for this clonotype. The V and J genes are TRBV5-4 and TRBJ2-1; TRBD2 matches 11 bases. CDR1 is SGHNT, CDR2 YYREEE, per germline (reference sequence). The CDR3 is made up of 19 amino acids. The junction had 21 bases not matched to a gene; V was cut back by 6 bases and J by 7 bases. The DNA of the CDR3 is TGTGCCAGCAACACCTATGGGGATTCGACTAGCGGGAAGAAGAATGAGCAGTTCTTC. This translates into CASNTYGDSTSGKKNEQFF.

This clonotype was found many times. The chain combines TRBV27 with TRBJ2-1, with 8 bases aligning to TRBD1. CDR1 is MNHEY and CDR2 is SMNVEV in the germline V gene (reference sequence). The V gene end was trimmed by 4 bases and the J gene end by 2 bases; junction bases not matched to a gene: 7. The CDR3 covers 16 residues. Here the CDR3 DNA reads TGTGCCAGCAGTTCCAGGGGGCGCGACACCTACAATGAGCAGTTCTTC. It translates to CASSSRGRDTYNEQFF.

This clonotype has a count of ten or more. V usage is TRBV27 and J usage is TRBJ2-7; the D call may be TRBD1 or TRBD2 (5 bases each). The CDR3 spans 15 residues. V was trimmed by 3 bases and J by 7 bases, leaving 19 bases between them. Looked up from germline, CDR1 is MNHEY and CDR2 is SMNVEV (reference sequence). This CDR3 is CASSFRGRDGREQYF. Here the CDR3 DNA reads TGTGCCAGCAGTTTTAGGGGACGAGACGGTCGGGAGCAGTACTTC.

This clonotype was observed many times. The rearrangement uses TRBV7-3 and TRBJ2-2, with D unresolved. Per germline, CDR1 SGHTA and CDR2 FQGTGA. Trimming cost V 5 bases and J 7 bases, with 8 bases left between them. The CDR3 runs 12 residues. CDR3 amino acids: CASSRRDGELFF. The CDR3 region has the DNA TGTGCCAGCAGCCGGAGAGACGGGGAGCTGTTTTTT.

This clonotype was counted a few times. The rearrangement joins TRBV15 to TRBJ1-2; no clear D. The germline V gene encodes CDR1 LNHNV and CDR2 YYDKDF (reference sequence). The CDR3 has 12 residues. The V gene lost 1 base and the J gene lost 7 bases, with 7 bases spanning the gap. DNA of the CDR3: TGTGCCACCAGCAGAGGGCGGGGTGGCTACACCTTC. This codes for CATSRGRGGYTF.

This clonotype has ten or more counts. J is TRBJ2-7 and V is TRBV12-3 or TRBV12-4, with TRBD2 identical over 9 bases. This CDR3 has 16 residues. V shed 5 bases, J shed 2 bases, and the junction held 10 bases outside the gene matches. The CDR3 region is CASSPTSGHPTYEQYF. The DNA of the CDR3 is TGTGCCAGCAGTCCGACTAGCGGCCATCCAACCTACGAGCAGTACTTC.

This clonotype appeared a few times. The V and J genes are TRBV20-1 and TRBJ2-1; TRBD1 or TRBD2 may be the D gene (5 bases each). The germline V gene has CDR1 DFQATT and CDR2 SNEGSKA (reference sequence). The CDR3 totals 13 residues. Trimming took 5 bases from V and 4 from J, leaving 12 bases between them. The DNA for the CDR3 is TGCAGTGCTGAGTTGGGGGAGTACAATGAGCAGTTCTTC. This codes for CSAELGEYNEQFF.

CDR3 coding DNA: TGTGCCAGCAGCACCCAGAGACTAGGGGATACGCAGTATTTT. Amino acid sequence: CASSTQRLGDTQYF. The V call is TRBV4-2, the J call TRBJ2-3, with D possibly being TRBD2 (6 bases). The V gene's germline CDR1 is LGHNA and CDR2 YNFKEQ. The germline V and J ends were trimmed by 5 bases and 6 bases, with 15 bases remaining between them. This CDR3 spans 14 amino acids.

This clonotype was observed at least ten times. This chain connects TRBV4-2 to TRBJ2-1; TRBD2 aligns across 11 bases. CDR1 LGHNA and CDR2 YNFKEQ come from the germline V gene. V lost 0 bases and J lost 10; bases outside the gene matches: 8. CDR3 size: 16 residues. CDR3 amino acids: CASSQDSLAGAGEQFF. The CDR3 bases are TGTGCCAGCAGCCAAGATTCACTAGCGGGAGCAGGCGAGCAGTTCTTC.

This clonotype occurred a few times. The genes are TRBV7-6 and TRBJ2-2; 8 bases map to TRBD1. The germline V gene encodes CDR1 SGHVS and CDR2 FNYEAQ. With V trimmed by 8 bases and J by 2 bases, 10 bases remained unmatched. The CDR3 covers 16 residues. The CDR3 protein is CASGQRQGKNTGELFF. CDR3 nucleotide sequence: TGTGCCAGCGGTCAAAGACAGGGGAAAAACACCGGGGAGCTGTTTTTT.

This clonotype was observed at least ten times. This chain uses TRBV30 with TRBJ1-4; D remains ambiguous. Germline assignment: CDR1 GTSNPN and CDR2 SVGIG (reference sequence). The CDR3 consists of 15 residues. V gave up 2 bases and J gave up 2 bases, with 12 bases separating them. Here the CDR3 reads CAWSPPGNTNEKLFF. Here the CDR3 DNA reads TGTGCCTGGAGTCCCCCGGGGAACACTAATGAAAAACTGTTTTTT. Complete variable domain (other parts from reference TRBV30 and TRBJ1-4): SQTIHQWPATLVQPVGSPLSLECTVEGTSNPNLYWYRQAAGRGLQLLFYSVGIGQISSEVPQNLSASRPQDRQFILSSKKLLLSDSGFYLCAWSPPGNTNEKLFFGSGTQLSVL.

This clonotype was found many times. This chain uses TRBV7-2 with TRBJ2-3; TRBD2 agrees at 8 bases. CDR1 SGHTA and CDR2 FQGNSA come from the germline V gene. Germline trimming cut 5 bases from V and 0 bases from J; bases unmatched to any gene: 13. The CDR3 extends over 18 amino acids. The CDR3 bases are TGTGCCAGCAGCCTCAACAGACTAGCGCGGAGTAGCACAGATACGCAGTATTTT. Encoded protein: CASSLNRLARSSTDTQYF.

The rearrangement links TRBV6-1 to TRBJ2-3; 7 positions match TRBD2. CDR3 length: 16 residues. V lost 6 bases, J lost 6 bases, and 15 bases stayed unmatched. Germline V lookup: CDR1 MNHNS, CDR2 SASEGT. The DNA of the CDR3 is TGTGCCAGCAGCAACCCACCAGCGGGAATCGGGGATACGCAGTATTTT. Translation gives CASSNPPAGIGDTQYF.

This clonotype was picked up a small number of times. CDR3 bases: TGTGCCAGCAGTGAAGAGGTAGGGGGGCGACTGTTTTTT. Its translation: CASSEEVGGRLFF. The chain links TRBV6-1 to TRBJ1-4; D might be TRBD1 (6 bases). Trimming stripped 1 base from V and 13 bases from J, with 13 bases between. The CDR3 has 13 residues. From germline, CDR1 is MNHNS and CDR2 SASEGT.

There are many counts of this clonotype. The V call is TRBV30, the J call TRBJ2-2, with D maybe TRBD1 (6 bases). Germline V CDR1 and CDR2: GTSNPN, SVGIG (reference sequence). This CDR3 spans 15 amino acids. V gave up 3 bases and J gave up 1 base, with 12 bases separating them. The CDR3 bases are TGTGCCTGGAGGCGCCAGGGGTTGAACACCGGGGAGCTGTTTTTT. The encoded protein is CAWRRQGLNTGELFF.

Many counts were recorded for this clonotype. This chain joins TRBV7-6 and TRBJ2-5; 12 nucleotides align to TRBD2. V shed 5 bases, J shed 4 bases, and the junction held 11 bases outside the gene matches. The CDR3 is made up of 17 amino acids. Germline CDR1 SGHVS, CDR2 FNYEAQ. In DNA, the CDR3 is TGTGCCAGCAGCACAACAACGGCACTAGCGGGAGGAGAGACCCAGTACTTC. As protein: CASSTTTALAGGETQYF.

CDR3 in amino acids: CSGSSSFNEQFF. CDR3 nucleotide sequence: TGCAGCGGGAGTTCTAGTTTCAATGAGCAGTTCTTC. The V call is TRBV29-1, the J call TRBJ2-1; D unclear. The CDR3 totals 12 residues. The V and J ends lost 7 bases and 6 bases respectively, with 13 bases between them. Germline V lookup: CDR1 SQVTM, CDR2 ANQGSEA.

This clonotype was observed at least ten times. J is TRBJ1-4 and V is TRBV12-3 or TRBV12-4; D is unclear. The length of the CDR3 is 13 residues. The V end was cut by 5 bases, the J end by 7 bases, with 11 bases between. CDR3 amino acids: CASSDDVSEKLFF. Written as DNA, the CDR3 is TGTGCCAGCAGTGACGACGTTAGTGAAAAACTGTTTTTT.

This clonotype has at least ten counts. The chain recombines TRBV13 with TRBJ2-3; 11 positions agree with TRBD2. V gave up 5 bases and J gave up 6 bases; unmatched junction bases: 19. In germline, CDR1 is PRHDT, CDR2 FYEKMQ (reference sequence). CDR3 length: 19 residues. CDR3 DNA: TGTGCCAGCAGCCCCGAACTCACTAGCGGGGGACTTGTGGGGGATACGCAGTATTTT. Its translation is CASSPELTSGGLVGDTQYF.

This clonotype was detected only a few times. The chain employs TRBV20-1 and TRBJ1-1; 7 bases are shared with TRBD1. Trimming at V came to 5 bases and at J to 5 bases, leaving 11 bases not matched to a gene. Per germline, CDR1 DFQATT and CDR2 SNEGSKA (reference sequence). The CDR3 sequence is 14 residues long. The CDR3: CSAPRGAGETEAFF. CDR3 in DNA: TGCAGTGCTCCCAGGGGGGCGGGCGAGACTGAAGCTTTCTTT.

This clonotype was counted a few times. V usage is TRBV11-2 and J usage is TRBJ2-1; TRBD2 matches at 10 bases. The junction had 6 bases not matched to a gene; V was cut back by 6 bases and J by 7 bases. Germline loops: CDR1 SGHAT, CDR2 FQNNGV. The CDR3 runs to 14 residues. CDR3 DNA: TGTGCCAGCAGACCGACTAGCGGGCTAAATGAGCAGTTCTTC. This encodes CASRPTSGLNEQFF.

In this sample, this clonotype turned up many times. The chain carries TRBV7-8 and TRBJ1-6; possible D gene TRBD1, 5 bases. CDR3 length: 15 amino acids. The germline gives CDR1 SGHVS, CDR2 FQNEAQ. Between the trimmed V and J ends, which lost 1 base and 7 bases, there was a span of 11 bases. The CDR3 DNA reads as TGTGCCAGCAGCTTAGGGGGACGGCCGAATTCACCCCTCCACTTT. Translating it yields CASSLGGRPNSPLHF.

The V and J genes are TRBV19 and TRBJ2-6; TRBD1 matches at 7 bases. J lost 0 bases, V lost 4 bases, and 6 bases had no gene match. Germline CDR1 and CDR2: LNHDA and SQIVND (reference sequence). The CDR3 has 17 amino acids. CDR3 nucleotide sequence: TGTGCCAGTAGTACTGGACAGGCGGACTCTGGGGCCAACGTCCTGACTTTC. Translating it yields CASSTGQADSGANVLTF.

This clonotype was counted ten times or more. This chain uses TRBV30 with TRBJ1-1; the D gene is possibly TRBD1 (5 bases). Germline CDR1 is GTSNPN and CDR2 is SVGIG (reference sequence). The CDR3 consists of 15 residues. Trimming left V 2 bases short and J 6 bases short, with 19 bases between. CDR3 coding DNA: TGTGCCTGGAGTATCTCGACAGCCACCGGACCTGAAGCTTTCTTT. Protein product: CAWSISTATGPEAFF.

This clonotype was observed many times. J is TRBJ2-7 and V is TRBV4-2; 7 nucleotides line up with TRBD1. V gave up 0 bases and J gave up 2 bases; unmatched junction bases: 4. Germline loops: CDR1 LGHNA, CDR2 YNFKEQ. The CDR3 contains 15 residues. CDR3 in amino acids: CASSQEEQGAYEQYF. DNA for the CDR3: TGTGCCAGCAGCCAAGAGGAGCAGGGGGCCTACGAGCAGTACTTC.